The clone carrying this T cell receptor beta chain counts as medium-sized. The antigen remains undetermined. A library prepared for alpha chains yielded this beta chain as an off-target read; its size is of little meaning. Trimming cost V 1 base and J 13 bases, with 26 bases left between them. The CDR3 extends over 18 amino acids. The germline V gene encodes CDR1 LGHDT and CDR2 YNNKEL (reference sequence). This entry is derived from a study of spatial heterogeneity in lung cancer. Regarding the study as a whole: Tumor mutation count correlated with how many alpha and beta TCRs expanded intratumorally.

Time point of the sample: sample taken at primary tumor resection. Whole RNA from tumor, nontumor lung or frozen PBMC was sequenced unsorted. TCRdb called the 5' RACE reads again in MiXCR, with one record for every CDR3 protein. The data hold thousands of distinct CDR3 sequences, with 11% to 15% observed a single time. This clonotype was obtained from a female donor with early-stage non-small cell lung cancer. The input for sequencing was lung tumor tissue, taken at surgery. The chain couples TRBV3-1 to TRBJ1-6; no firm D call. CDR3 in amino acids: CASSQVVGPFGFIRPLHF. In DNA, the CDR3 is TGTGCCAGCAGCCAAGTGGTAGGGCCGTTTGGTTTTATTAGGCCCCTCCACTTT.